Listed here is a single T cell receptor (beta chain). Using immunoSEQ multiplex PCR, the repertoire was profiled, and TCRdb retains in-frame clones only, with some absent. The sample yields over 250,000 clones, more than 70% seen once. Those enrolled, adults aged roughly 18 to 95 years, came from 25 or so US areas. The data were taken from a study of blood T cell repertoires in COVID-19. Across the whole study: Both acute and convalescent COVID-19 samples were obtained from the United States, Italy and Spain.

The CDR3 runs to 16 residues. Germline values: CDR1 MDHEN, CDR2 SYDVKM. V was pared by 2 bases and J by 4 bases, with 8 bases of the junction left unmatched. Sequencing used PBMCs or T cells enriched from blood (not recorded which). The TCR originated in a woman aged 55-75 years in a cohort exposed to, infected with or recovered from COVID-19 (not recorded which). The chain couples TRBV28 to TRBJ2-1; 7 bases align to TRBD2. The CDR3 DNA reads as TGTGCCAGCAGTTTAAAGGCTAGCGGACATTACAATGAGCAGTTCTTC. It translates to CASSLKASGHYNEQFF.